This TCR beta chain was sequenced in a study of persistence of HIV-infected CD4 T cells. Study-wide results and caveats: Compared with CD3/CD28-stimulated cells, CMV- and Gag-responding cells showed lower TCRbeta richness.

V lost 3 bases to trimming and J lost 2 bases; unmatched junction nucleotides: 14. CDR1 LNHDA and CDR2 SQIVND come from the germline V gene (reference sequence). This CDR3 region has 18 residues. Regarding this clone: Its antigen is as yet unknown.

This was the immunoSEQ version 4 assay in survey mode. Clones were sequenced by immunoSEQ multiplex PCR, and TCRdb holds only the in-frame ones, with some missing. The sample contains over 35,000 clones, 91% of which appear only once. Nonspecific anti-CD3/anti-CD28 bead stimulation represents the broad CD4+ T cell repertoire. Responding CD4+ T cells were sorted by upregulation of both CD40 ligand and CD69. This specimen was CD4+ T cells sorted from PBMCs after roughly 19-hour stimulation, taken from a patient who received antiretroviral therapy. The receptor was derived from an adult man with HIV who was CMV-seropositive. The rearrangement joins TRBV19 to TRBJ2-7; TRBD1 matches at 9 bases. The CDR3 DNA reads TGTGCCAGTAGTATCAGCGCGATCGGGACAGGGCTACCCTACGAGCAGTACTTC. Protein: CASSISAIGTGLPYEQYF.